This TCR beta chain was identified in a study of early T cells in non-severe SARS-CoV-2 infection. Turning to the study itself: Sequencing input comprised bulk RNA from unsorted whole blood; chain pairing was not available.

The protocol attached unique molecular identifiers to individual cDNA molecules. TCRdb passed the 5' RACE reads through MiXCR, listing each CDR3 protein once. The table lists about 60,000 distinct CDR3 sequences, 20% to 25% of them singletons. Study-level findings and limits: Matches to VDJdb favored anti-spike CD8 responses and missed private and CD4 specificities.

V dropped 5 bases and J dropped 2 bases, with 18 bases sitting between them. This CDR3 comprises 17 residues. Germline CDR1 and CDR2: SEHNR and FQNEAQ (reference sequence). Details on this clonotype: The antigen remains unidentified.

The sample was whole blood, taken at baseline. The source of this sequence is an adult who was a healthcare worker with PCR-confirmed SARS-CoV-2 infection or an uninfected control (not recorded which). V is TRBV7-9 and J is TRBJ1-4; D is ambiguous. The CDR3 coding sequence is TGTGCCAGCAGCAGACCCCCCTGGGGAGGGACTAATGAAAAACTGTTTTTT. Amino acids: CASSRPPWGGTNEKLFF.